The sequence of this T cell receptor beta chain was determined in a study of T cell responses to AZD1222 COVID-19 vaccine. Points from the study as a whole: Among those given AZD1222, only 5 to 7 were seropositive at baseline. Researchers took repertoire samples only after the peak T cell response had come.

This clone occurred a few times. The antigen remains unidentified. Here immunoSEQ multiplex PCR was the method, and the copy in TCRdb shows in-frame clones only, minus some. This table holds about 78,000 clones, less than 95% found once. Germline V gene lookup returns CDR1 LGHNA and CDR2 YSLEER. The CDR3 consists of 15 residues. V lost 4 bases and J lost 4, with 13 bases in between. The J gene is TRBJ2-2, the V gene TRBV4-3; no clear D. Sequences were derived from peripheral blood, sampled 28 days after the second AZD1222 dose. This clonotype was sampled from an adult who received the AZD1222 COVID-19 vaccine. CDR3 protein: CASSRRADGTGELFF. As DNA, the CDR3 is TGCGCCAGCAGCCGTCGGGCGGACGGCACCGGGGAGCTGTTTTTT.